This TCR beta chain emerged from a study of identical twins. Whole-study results and caveats: For zero-insertion analyses, partial confounding could come from invariant MAIT and iNKT cells. In monozygotic twins, models underestimated the sharing of out-of-frame TCR alpha.

There are a few counts of this clonotype. Its antigen is not identified. TCRdb reprocessed the 5' RACE reads with MiXCR, giving one entry per CDR3 protein. The table includes 200,000 or so distinct CDR3 sequences, around 15% detected once. These data were also reused for a study on T cells expressing NK-cell markers.

Sequenced input: CD8+ T cells sorted from blood. The TCR comes from a woman under 30 in good health.

The CDR3 region is CASSLPGLKSYNEQFF. In DNA form, the CDR3 reads TGTGCCAGCAGCCTACCGGGACTAAAGTCCTACAATGAGCAGTTCTTC. The chain carries TRBV7-9 and TRBJ2-1, with 7 bases aligning to TRBD2. CDR1 is SEHNR and CDR2 is FQNEAQ in the germline V gene (reference sequence). The CDR3 sequence is 16 residues long. With V trimmed by 5 bases and J by 1 base, 8 bases remained unmatched.